Listed here is a single T cell receptor (beta chain). Its target is not known. Quantitative 5'-RACE with molecular barcodes produced the TCR beta libraries. TCRdb reanalysed the 5' RACE reads using MiXCR and keeps one entry per CDR3 protein. The table includes 800,000 to 900,000 distinct CDR3 sequences, 10% to 15% detected once. This entry is derived from a study of CD8 T cells in ankylosing spondylitis. Study observations and caveats: Apparently characteristic of ankylosing spondylitis blood was a TCR beta motif (eight highly homologous variants).

The V end was cut by 3 bases, the J end by 9 bases, with 10 bases between. This CDR3 has 12 amino acids. The germline V gene encodes CDR1 SGHRS and CDR2 YFSETQ. This clonotype was sampled from a male donor with ankylosing spondylitis. The chain is built from TRBV5-1 and TRBJ1-5, with D unresolved. The material sequenced was blood, either unsorted or a sorted T cell fraction (not recorded which). The CDR3 reads CASSSRPRPQHF. CDR3 bases: TGCGCCAGCAGCTCGAGGCCCAGGCCCCAGCATTTT. Looking up the rest from reference TRBV5-1 and TRBJ1-5 gives the full variable domain: KAGVTQTPRYLIKTRGQQVTLSCSPISGHRSVSWYQQTPGQGLQFLFEYFSETQRNKGNFPGRFSGRQFSNSRSEMNVSTLELGDSALYLCASSSRPRPQHFGDGTRLSIL.